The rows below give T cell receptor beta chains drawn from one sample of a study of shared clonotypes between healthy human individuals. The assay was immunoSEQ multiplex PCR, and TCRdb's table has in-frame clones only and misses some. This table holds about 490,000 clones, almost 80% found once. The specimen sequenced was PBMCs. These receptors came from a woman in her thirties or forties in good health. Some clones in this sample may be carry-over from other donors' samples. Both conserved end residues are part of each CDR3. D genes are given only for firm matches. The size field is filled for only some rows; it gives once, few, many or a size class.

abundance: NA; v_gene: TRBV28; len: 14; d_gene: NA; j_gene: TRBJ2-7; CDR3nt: TGTGCCAGCAGTTCCGTGGACAGACTCTACGAGCAGTACTTC; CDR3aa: CASSSVDRLYEQYF
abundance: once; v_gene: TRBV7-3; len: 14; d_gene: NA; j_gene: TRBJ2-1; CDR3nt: TGTGCCAGCAGTGGACCCCACTCCTACAATGAGCAGTTCTTC; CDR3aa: CASSGPHSYNEQFF
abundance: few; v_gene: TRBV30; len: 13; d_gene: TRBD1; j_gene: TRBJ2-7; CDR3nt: TGTGCCTGGAATGGACAGGGGACCTACGAGCAGTACTTC; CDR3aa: CAWNGQGTYEQYF
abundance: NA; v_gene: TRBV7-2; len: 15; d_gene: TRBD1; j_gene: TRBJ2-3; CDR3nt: TGTGCCAGCAGCCAGGACAGGGGGGGCACAGATACGCAGTATTTT; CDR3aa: CASSQDRGGTDTQYF
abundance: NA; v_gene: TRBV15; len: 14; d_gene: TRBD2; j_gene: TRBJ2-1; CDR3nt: TGTGCCACCAGCAGAGATCAGCGGGGAAATGAGCAGTTCTTC; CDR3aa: CATSRDQRGNEQFF
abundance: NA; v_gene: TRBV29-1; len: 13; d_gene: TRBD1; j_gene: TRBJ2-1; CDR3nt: TGCAGCGTTGGGGAGACAGGGGGCATAAAGCAGTTCTTC; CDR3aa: CSVGETGGIKQFF
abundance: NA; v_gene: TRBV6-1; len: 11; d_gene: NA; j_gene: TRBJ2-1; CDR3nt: TGTGCCAGGACCGCAGACAATGAGCAGTTCTTC; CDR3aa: CARTADNEQFF
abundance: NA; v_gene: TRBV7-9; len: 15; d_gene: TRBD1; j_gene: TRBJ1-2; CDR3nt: TGTGCCAGCAGCCCAGACAGGGGGCCTAACTATGGCTACACCTTC; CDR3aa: CASSPDRGPNYGYTF
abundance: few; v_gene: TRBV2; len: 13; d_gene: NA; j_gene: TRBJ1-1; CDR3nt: TGTGCGAGCATGAAAGCGGGGGACACTGAAGCTTTCTTT; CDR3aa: CASMKAGDTEAFF
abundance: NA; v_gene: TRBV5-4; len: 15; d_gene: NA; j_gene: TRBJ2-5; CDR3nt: TGTGCCAGCAGCCAGAGACAGGGAGGGGGAGAGACCCAGTACTTC; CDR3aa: CASSQRQGGGETQYF
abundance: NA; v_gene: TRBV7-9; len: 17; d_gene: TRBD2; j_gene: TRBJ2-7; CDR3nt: TGTGCCAGCAGCTTAGGGTGGAGAGCGGGAGCTTCCTACGAGCAGTACTTC; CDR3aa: CASSLGWRAGASYEQYF
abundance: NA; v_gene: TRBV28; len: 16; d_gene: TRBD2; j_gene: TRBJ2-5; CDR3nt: TGTGCCAGCAGTTTATGGAGCGGGAGGGATCAAGAGACCCAGTACTTC; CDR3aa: CASSLWSGRDQETQYF
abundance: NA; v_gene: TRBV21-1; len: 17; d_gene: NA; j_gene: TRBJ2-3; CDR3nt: TGTGCCAGCAGCAAAGGAGGACACACAATGAGCACAGATACGCAGTATTTT; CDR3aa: CASSKGGHTMSTDTQYF
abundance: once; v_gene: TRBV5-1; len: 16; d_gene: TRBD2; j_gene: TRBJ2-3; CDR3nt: TGCGCCAGCAGCTTGGCCCGAGCGGGAGGTGGAGATACGCAGTATTTT; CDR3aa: CASSLARAGGGDTQYF
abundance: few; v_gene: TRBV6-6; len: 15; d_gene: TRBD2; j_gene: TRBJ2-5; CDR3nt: TGTGCCAGCCACCCGGGACTAGCGGGACAAGAGACCCAGTACTTC; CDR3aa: CASHPGLAGQETQYF
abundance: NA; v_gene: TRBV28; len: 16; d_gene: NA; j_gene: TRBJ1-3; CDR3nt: TGTGCCAGCAGTAAGGGACGTACCTCTGCTGGAAACACCATATATTTT; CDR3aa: CASSKGRTSAGNTIYF
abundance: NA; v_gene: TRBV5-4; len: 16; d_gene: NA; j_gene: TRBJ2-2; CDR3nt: TGTGCCAGCAGCTTGACGGGGCAGTCGAACACCGGGGAGCTGTTTTTT; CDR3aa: CASSLTGQSNTGELFF
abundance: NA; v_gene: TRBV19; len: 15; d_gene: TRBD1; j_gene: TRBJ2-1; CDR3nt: TGTGCCAGTAGCACTGACAGGGAGTACTACAATGAGCAGTTCTTC; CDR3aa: CASSTDREYYNEQFF
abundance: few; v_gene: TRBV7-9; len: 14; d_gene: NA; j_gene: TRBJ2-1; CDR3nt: TGTGCCAGCAGCTTAAGCTTAGGGCAACATGAGCAGTTCTTC; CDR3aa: CASSLSLGQHEQFF
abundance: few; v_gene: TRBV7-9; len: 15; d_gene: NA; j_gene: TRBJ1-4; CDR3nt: TGTGCCAGCAGCTTCGCCGGACAGTCTAATGAAAAACTGTTTTTT; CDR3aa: CASSFAGQSNEKLFF
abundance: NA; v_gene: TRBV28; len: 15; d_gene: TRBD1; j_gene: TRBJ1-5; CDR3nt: TGTGCCAGCAGTACAACGGGACAGGGGCATCAGCCCCAGCATTTT; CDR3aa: CASSTTGQGHQPQHF
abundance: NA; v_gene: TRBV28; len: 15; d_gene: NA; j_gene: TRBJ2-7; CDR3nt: TGTGCCAGCAGTTGGACAGATCGGCTTACCTACGAGCAGTACTTC; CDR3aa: CASSWTDRLTYEQYF
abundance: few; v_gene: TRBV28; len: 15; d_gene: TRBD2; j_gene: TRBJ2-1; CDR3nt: TGTGCCAGCAGTGAGACTAGCGGCTCCTACAATGAGCAGTTCTTC; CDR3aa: CASSETSGSYNEQFF
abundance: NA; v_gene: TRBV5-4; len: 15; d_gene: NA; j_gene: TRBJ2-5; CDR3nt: TGTGCCAGCAGCTTAGCCGGAGTTCCCCAAGAGACCCAGTACTTC; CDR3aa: CASSLAGVPQETQYF
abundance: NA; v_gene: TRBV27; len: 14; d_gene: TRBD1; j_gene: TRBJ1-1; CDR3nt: TGTGCCAGCAGTTGGAACAGGGGAGGCACTGAAGCTTTCTTT; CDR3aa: CASSWNRGGTEAFF
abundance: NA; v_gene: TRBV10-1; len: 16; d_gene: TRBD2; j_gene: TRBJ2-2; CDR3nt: TGCGCCAGCAGTGACCGGGGGGGGCCGAACACCGGGGAGCTGTTTTTT; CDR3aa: CASSDRGGPNTGELFF
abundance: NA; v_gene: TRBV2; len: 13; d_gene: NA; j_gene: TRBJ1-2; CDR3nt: TGTGCCAGCAGTTTGGACTCCAACTATGGCTACACCTTC; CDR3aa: CASSLDSNYGYTF
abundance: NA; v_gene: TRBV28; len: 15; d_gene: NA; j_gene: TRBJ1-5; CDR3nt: TGTGCCAGCAGTCCGACCCCACAGGGCGTGGGGCCCCAGCATTTT; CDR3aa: CASSPTPQGVGPQHF
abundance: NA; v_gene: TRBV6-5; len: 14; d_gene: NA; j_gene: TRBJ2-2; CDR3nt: TGTGCCAGCAGTCGTCAGGGGTGGACCGGGGAGCTGTTTTTT; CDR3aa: CASSRQGWTGELFF
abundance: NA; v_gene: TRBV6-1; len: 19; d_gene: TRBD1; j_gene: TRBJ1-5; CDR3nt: TGTGCCAGCAGTGAAAAAAGGGACAGGGGGACCGGGCGCAATCAGCCCCAGCATTTT; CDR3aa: CASSEKRDRGTGRNQPQHF
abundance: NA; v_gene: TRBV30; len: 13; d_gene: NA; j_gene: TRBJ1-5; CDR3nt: TGTGCCTGGAGTCGAACCAGAAATCAGCCCCAGCATTTT; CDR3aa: CAWSRTRNQPQHF
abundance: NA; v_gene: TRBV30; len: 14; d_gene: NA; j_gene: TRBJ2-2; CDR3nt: TGTGCCTGGAGCCCGGCTATTAACACCGGGGAGCTGTTTTTT; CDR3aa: CAWSPAINTGELFF
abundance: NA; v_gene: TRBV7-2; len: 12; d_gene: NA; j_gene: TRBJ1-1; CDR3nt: TGTGCCAGCAGCCCCCCTTACCGGCAAGCTTTCTTT; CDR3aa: CASSPPYRQAFF
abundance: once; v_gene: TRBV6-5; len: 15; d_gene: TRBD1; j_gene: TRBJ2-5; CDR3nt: TGTGCCAGCAGTTACCCCTCGGACAGGTTGGAGACCCAGTACTTC; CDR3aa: CASSYPSDRLETQYF
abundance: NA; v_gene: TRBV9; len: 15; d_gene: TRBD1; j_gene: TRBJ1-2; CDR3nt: TGTGCCAGCTCCCAGGGAGGGACAGCTAACTATGGCTACACCTTC; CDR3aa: CASSQGGTANYGYTF
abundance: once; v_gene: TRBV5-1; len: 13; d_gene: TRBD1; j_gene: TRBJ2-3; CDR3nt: TGCGCCAGCAGCTTGAGGGACAGGGGTATCCTGTATTTT; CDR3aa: CASSLRDRGILYF
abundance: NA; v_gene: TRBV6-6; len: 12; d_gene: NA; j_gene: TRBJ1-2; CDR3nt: TGTGCCAGCAGTTACGGAGGGTCTGGCTACACCTTC; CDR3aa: CASSYGGSGYTF
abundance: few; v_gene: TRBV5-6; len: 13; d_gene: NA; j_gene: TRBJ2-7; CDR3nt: TGTGCCAGCAGCGAACGGACGACCTACGAGCAGTACTTC; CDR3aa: CASSERTTYEQYF
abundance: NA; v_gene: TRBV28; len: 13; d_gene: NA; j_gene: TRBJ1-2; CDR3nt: TGTGCCAGCAGTTTATCCGGGTATAATGGCTACACCTTC; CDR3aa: CASSLSGYNGYTF
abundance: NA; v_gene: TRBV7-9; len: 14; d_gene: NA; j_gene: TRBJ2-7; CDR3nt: TGTGCCAGCAGCTTAGTTGGCCATTCCTACGAGCAGTACTTC; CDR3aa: CASSLVGHSYEQYF
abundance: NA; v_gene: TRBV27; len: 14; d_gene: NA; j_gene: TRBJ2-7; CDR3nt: TGTGCCAGCAGTTCCCTATCCAGGTACTACGAGCAGTACTTC; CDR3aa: CASSSLSRYYEQYF
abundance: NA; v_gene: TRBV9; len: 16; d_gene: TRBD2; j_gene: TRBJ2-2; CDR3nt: TGTGCCAGCAGCTTCGGGACTAGCGGGGGCACCGGGGAGCTGTTTTTT; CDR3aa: CASSFGTSGGTGELFF
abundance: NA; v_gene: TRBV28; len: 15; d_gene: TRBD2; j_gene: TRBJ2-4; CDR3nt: TGTGCCAGCAGTTGGGCGGGAGAAACCAAAAACATTCAGTACTTC; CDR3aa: CASSWAGETKNIQYF
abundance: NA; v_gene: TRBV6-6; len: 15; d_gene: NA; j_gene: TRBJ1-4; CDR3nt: TGTGCCAGCAGTTACTCGAAGGGGAGGGGTGAAAAACTGTTTTTT; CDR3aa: CASSYSKGRGEKLFF
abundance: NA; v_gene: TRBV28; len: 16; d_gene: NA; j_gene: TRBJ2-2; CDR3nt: TGTGCCAGCAGCCTTATCTGGGGTAGTAACACCGGGGAGCTGTTTTTT; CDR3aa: CASSLIWGSNTGELFF
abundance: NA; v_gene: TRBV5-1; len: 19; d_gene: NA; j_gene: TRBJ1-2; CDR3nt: TGCGCCAGCAGCTTGGCTCTAAACGTTGCAGTCCCCTCTAACTATGGCTACACCTTC; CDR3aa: CASSLALNVAVPSNYGYTF
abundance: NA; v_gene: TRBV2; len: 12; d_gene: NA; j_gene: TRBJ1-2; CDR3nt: TGTGCCAGCAGGGGGGACGACTATGGCTACACCTTC; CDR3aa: CASRGDDYGYTF
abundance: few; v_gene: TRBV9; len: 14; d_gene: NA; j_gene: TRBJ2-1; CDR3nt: TGTGCCAGCAGCGTAGAAGGCGCATACAATGAGCAGTTCTTC; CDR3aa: CASSVEGAYNEQFF
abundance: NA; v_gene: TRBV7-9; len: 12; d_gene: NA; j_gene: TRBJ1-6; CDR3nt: TGTGCCAGCAGCCCGGGGGATTCACCCCTCCACTTT; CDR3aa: CASSPGDSPLHF
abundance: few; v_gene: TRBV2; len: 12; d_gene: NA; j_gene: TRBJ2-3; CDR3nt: TGTGCCAGCGGGGGGGGCGTGGATACGCAGTATTTT; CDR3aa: CASGGGVDTQYF